These 29 T cell receptor beta chains share one sample of origin, sequenced in a study of neurological immune-mediated disorders. The time point denotes: longitudinal time-point 3. TCRdb processed the 5' RACE reads anew with MiXCR; each CDR3 protein has one entry. The sample holds around 97,000 distinct CDR3 sequences, more than 10% seen once. The material sequenced was PBMCs. The receptors shown here come from a female donor with HTLV-1-associated myelopathy (HAM/TSP).

In the case of this clonotype: This may arise from a read error, as a much more abundant clone is one base away. This sequence joins TRBV20-1 and TRBJ2-3; no clear D. Germline V lookup: CDR1 DFQATT, CDR2 SNEGSKA (reference sequence). Trimming shortened V by 0 bases and J by 5 bases, and 15 bases separated the two germline ends. This CDR3 contains 15 residues. The CDR3 DNA follows: TGCAGTGCTAGAGATCGGCTATCTCCCCAAGATACGCAGTATTTT. It codes for CSARDRLSPQDTQYF.

The V call is TRBV3-1, the J call TRBJ1-5; a weak D match, TRBD1 (5 bases). The CDR3 is 14 amino acids. CDR1 is LGHDT and CDR2 is YNNKEL in the germline V gene (reference sequence). The germline V and J ends were trimmed by 1 base and 4 bases, with 8 bases remaining between them. The CDR3 spells CASSQGTSNQPQHF. Here the CDR3 DNA reads TGTGCCAGCAGCCAAGGGACAAGTAATCAGCCCCAGCATTTT.

Ten or more counts support this clonotype. The rearrangement links TRBV28 to TRBJ1-5; 8 bases are shared with TRBD1. The CDR3 totals 17 residues. V dropped 3 bases and J dropped 7; count of bases not matched to a gene: 14. Germline V gives CDR1 MDHEN, CDR2 SYDVKM. The CDR3 DNA follows: TGTGCCAGCAGTTTCCAAATGCCCGGACAGGGAAGGCAGCCCCAGCATTTT. It translates to CASSFQMPGQGRQPQHF.

The V and J genes are TRBV4-1 and TRBJ2-3, with D possibly matching TRBD2 (6 bases). Per germline, CDR1 MGHRA and CDR2 YSYEKL. The CDR3 sequence is 17 residues long. Trimming took 0 bases from V and 9 from J, leaving 22 bases between them. CDR3 sequence reads: CASSQDPGARGAGTQYF. In nucleotides, the CDR3 is TGCGCCAGCAGCCAAGATCCCGGGGCCCGCGGGGCCGGAACGCAGTATTTT.

As concerns this clonotype: This may come from a read error, since a much larger clone is one base off. This chain links TRBV4-2 with TRBJ2-7; D perhaps matches TRBD2 (7 bases). V lost 4 bases, J lost 3 bases, and 13 bases lay in between. The CDR3 extends over 14 amino acids. From germline, CDR1 is LGHNA and CDR2 YNFKEQ. CDR3 loop: CASSLGGGVYEQYF. DNA for the CDR3: TGTGCCAGCAGCCTAGGGGGGGGAGTCTACGAGCAGTACTTC.

The sample holds many counts of this clonotype. This chain links TRBV2 with TRBJ1-1, with 7 positions matching TRBD1. The CDR3 is 14 amino acids. Losses at the gene ends were 5 bases for V and 0 bases for J; bases not matched to a gene: 3. Germline CDR1 is SNHLY and CDR2 is FYNNEI. The chain's CDR3 is CASSYRGLNTEAFF. CDR3 nucleotides: TGTGCCAGCAGTTACAGGGGATTGAACACTGAAGCTTTCTTT.

Details on this clonotype: A clone one base away is much larger, so this may be a read error. V is TRBV5-6 and J is TRBJ1-3; no definite D call. The CDR3 runs 13 residues. V was clipped by 1 base and J by 7 bases, with 9 bases between them. Germline V gene lookup returns CDR1 SGHDT and CDR2 YYEEEE. DNA of the CDR3: TGTGCCAGCAGCTTGTGGCCGTCCAACACCATATATTTT. Amino acids: CASSLWPSNTIYF.

A note on this clonotype: Given a much more abundant clone one base away, this may be a read error. The V gene is TRBV20-1, the J gene TRBJ2-3; D is perhaps TRBD1 or TRBD2 (5 bases each). The CDR3 has 14 residues. Germline-derived CDR1 and CDR2 are DFQATT and SNEGSKA (reference sequence). Trimming shortened V by 3 bases and J by 0 bases, and 10 bases separated the two germline ends. CDR3 residues: CSARGPKSTDTQYF. The CDR3 bases are TGCAGTGCTAGGGGACCCAAAAGCACAGATACGCAGTATTTT.

This clonotype was counted ten times or more. V gene TRBV5-1 combines with J gene TRBJ2-2; D is possibly TRBD1 or TRBD2 (5 bases each). The V gene's germline CDR1 is SGHRS and CDR2 YFSETQ. The V and J ends lost 1 base and 4 bases respectively, with 14 bases between them. This CDR3 comprises 16 residues. In nucleotides, the CDR3 is TGCGCCAGCAGCTTGCGAGGGGCACTCGGCACCGGGGAGCTGTTTTTT. Translated, it gives CASSLRGALGTGELFF.

In its sample, this clonotype was seen many times. The chain joins TRBV5-1 to TRBJ2-1; D is unresolved. CDR1 and CDR2 from the germline V gene are SGHRS and YFSETQ. The CDR3 consists of 13 residues. Between the trimmed V and J ends, which lost 4 bases and 5 bases, there was a span of 10 bases. This chain's CDR3 is CASSPGYDNEQFF. DNA of the CDR3: TGCGCCAGCAGCCCCGGCTACGACAATGAGCAGTTCTTC.

This clonotype was counted a few times. The J gene is TRBJ2-7, the V gene TRBV11-2; 8 bases fit TRBD1. V was pared by 5 bases and J by 4 bases, with 7 bases of the junction left unmatched. The germline V gene has CDR1 SGHAT and CDR2 FQNNGV. There are 14 residues in the CDR3. The CDR3 spells CASSPRQGTYEQYF. The CDR3, as DNA: TGTGCCAGCAGCCCCAGACAGGGGACGTACGAGCAGTACTTC.

This clonotype appeared many times. This chain links TRBV11-2 with TRBJ2-3; D is undetermined. Trimming removed 0 bases at V and 1 base at J, with 5 bases between. From germline, CDR1 is SGHAT and CDR2 FQNNGV. The length of the CDR3 is 14 residues. The CDR3: CASSLDAGTDTQYF. CDR3 nucleotide sequence: TGTGCCAGCAGCTTAGATGCGGGCACAGATACGCAGTATTTT.

This clonotype came up many times. This sequence joins TRBV12-3 or TRBV12-4 and TRBJ2-6; D call uncertain. This CDR3 has 15 residues. Between the trimmed V and J ends, which lost 6 bases and 0 bases, there was a span of 9 bases. In nucleotides, the CDR3 is TGTGCCAGCAGACTCGGGTTCTCTGGGGCCAACGTCCTGACTTTC. Its translation is CASRLGFSGANVLTF.

This clonotype was observed a few times. The chain recombines TRBV20-1 with TRBJ2-3, with TRBD2 matching 10 bases. Germline V gene sequence: CDR1 DFQATT, CDR2 SNEGSKA (reference sequence). The CDR3 covers 14 residues. Trimming removed 6 bases from V and 4 bases from J; junction bases left unmatched: 7. The CDR3, as DNA: TGCAGTGCCCGAGCGGGGGGGCTCCCAGATACGCAGTATTTT. Its translation: CSARAGGLPDTQYF.

The chain links TRBV25-1 to TRBJ2-7; D gene ambiguous. The germline V gene has CDR1 MGHDK and CDR2 SYGVNS. The ends were cut back, 4 bases at V and 2 bases at J, with 9 bases in the middle. This CDR3 contains 13 residues. In nucleotides, the CDR3 is TGTGCCAGCAGTGGACCAGATGCCTACGAGCAGTACTTC. It specifies CASSGPDAYEQYF.

The sample holds a few counts of this clonotype. The chain links TRBV12-3 or TRBV12-4 to TRBJ2-1; 7 bases align to TRBD2. The CDR3 length is 14 residues. After removal of 3 bases from V and 10 bases from J, the junction contained 9 bases not matched to a gene. The CDR3 DNA reads TGTGCCAGCAGTTTGGCGGGGGACGGTCCGGAGCAGTTCTTC. It specifies CASSLAGDGPEQFF.

This clonotype was counted at least ten times. In DNA form, the CDR3 reads TGTGCCATCAGTGACGGAAGGGGGCAGAACGGGTTCTACGAGCAGTACTTC. This encodes CAISDGRGQNGFYEQYF. The V gene is TRBV10-3, the J gene TRBJ2-7, with 7 bases aligning to TRBD1. The germline V gene encodes CDR1 ENHRY and CDR2 SYGVKD. J gave up 3 bases and V 3 bases, and 14 bases lay outside the gene matches. CDR3 length: 17 residues.

In this sample, this clonotype turned up many times. The chain links TRBV20-1 to TRBJ2-5, with D possibly being TRBD2 (6 bases). Germline V CDR1 and CDR2: DFQATT, SNEGSKA (reference sequence). This CDR3 has 16 amino acids. The ends were cut back, 8 bases at V and 1 base at J, with 23 bases in the middle. The CDR3 region is CSTGPRWGDLQETQYF. The CDR3 coding sequence is TGCAGTACAGGCCCACGGTGGGGGGACCTCCAAGAGACCCAGTACTTC.

This clonotype has a count of ten or more. The chain joins TRBV2 to TRBJ2-5, with 11 nucleotides matching TRBD2. Trimming took 6 bases from V and 1 from J; bases not matched to a gene: 4. CDR1 is SNHLY, CDR2 FYNNEI, per germline. This CDR3 spans 15 amino acids. The CDR3 DNA follows: TGTGCCAGCAGAGTACTAGCGGGGGCCCAAGAGACCCAGTACTTC. Translating gives CASRVLAGAQETQYF. Drawing the rest from reference TRBV2 and TRBJ2-5, the complete variable domain is EPEVTQTPSHQVTQMGQEVILRCVPISNHLYFYWYRQILGQKVEFLVSFYNNEISEKSEIFDDQFSVERPDGSNFTLKIRSTKLEDSAMYFCASRVLAGAQETQYFGPGTRLLVL.

This clonotype was observed at least ten times. The rearrangement uses TRBV7-2 and TRBJ2-3; perhaps D is TRBD1 or TRBD2 (5 bases each). This CDR3 contains 13 residues. V was trimmed by 8 bases and J by 2 bases, leaving 11 bases between them. Germline lookup yields CDR1 SGHTA and CDR2 FQGNSA. The CDR3 DNA sequence: TGTGCCAGCGGGGGATCGCACACAGATACGCAGTATTTT. Amino acid sequence: CASGGSHTDTQYF. Together with reference TRBV7-2 and TRBJ2-3, the CDR3 gives the full variable domain: GAGVSQSPSNKVTEKGKDVELRCDPISGHTALYWYRQSLGQGLEFLIYFQGNSAPDKSGLPSDRFSAERTGGSVSTLTIQRTQQEDSAVYLCASGGSHTDTQYFGPGTRLTVL.

The table lists this clonotype with many counts. The chain recombines TRBV7-2 with TRBJ2-2; D may match TRBD1 or TRBD2 (6 bases each). Trimming pared 3 bases from V and 6 bases from J, leaving 17 bases between. Germline V CDR1 and CDR2: SGHTA, FQGNSA. CDR3 length equals 16 residues. The CDR3 DNA reads as TGTGCCAGCAGCTTCTCCTCGGGGGCCCCTGCCGGGGAGCTGTTTTTT. It specifies CASSFSSGAPAGELFF.

This clonotype has ten or more counts. This chain links TRBV7-2 with TRBJ2-7; 11 positions match TRBD2. V dropped 3 bases and J dropped 4; count of bases not matched to a gene: 8. Germline assignment: CDR1 SGHTA and CDR2 FQGNSA. The CDR3 runs 16 residues. CDR3 loop: CASSLSTSGGNYEQYF. CDR3 sequence (DNA): TGTGCCAGCAGCTTGTCTACTAGCGGGGGTAATTACGAGCAGTACTTC. Combining the CDR3 with reference TRBV7-2 and TRBJ2-7 gives the whole variable domain GAGVSQSPSNKVTEKGKDVELRCDPISGHTALYWYRQSLGQGLEFLIYFQGNSAPDKSGLPSDRFSAERTGGSVSTLTIQRTQQEDSAVYLCASSLSTSGGNYEQYFGPGTRLTVT.

This clonotype was picked up many times. The chain links TRBV20-1 to TRBJ2-2, with D maybe TRBD2 (6 bases). CDR1 DFQATT and CDR2 SNEGSKA come from the germline V gene (reference sequence). V dropped 6 bases and J dropped 7 bases, with 12 bases sitting between them. The CDR3 totals 12 residues. CDR3 sequence reads: CSAPPSDGELFF. The DNA of the CDR3 is TGCAGTGCACCTCCTAGCGACGGGGAGCTGTTTTTT.

Ten or more counts support this clonotype. The chain has TRBV20-1 and TRBJ2-2; D possibly corresponds to TRBD1 (5 bases). Germline-derived CDR1 and CDR2 are DFQATT and SNEGSKA (reference sequence). CDR3 length: 16 residues. The V end was cut by 0 bases, the J end by 7 bases, with 18 bases between. CDR3 nucleotides: TGCAGTGCTAGAGATAATCGGCAGGGTAGTGACGGGGAGCTGTTTTTT. Translating gives CSARDNRQGSDGELFF.

At least ten counts were recorded for this clonotype. The rearrangement links TRBV29-1 to TRBJ2-3; 8 bases fit TRBD1. Trimming cost V 8 bases and J 3 bases; bases outside gene matches: 7. The CDR3 totals 13 residues. CDR1 is SQVTM, CDR2 ANQGSEA, per germline. The CDR3 sequence: CSTGQGVTDTQYF. The CDR3 bases are TGCAGCACCGGACAGGGAGTTACAGATACGCAGTATTTT.

This clonotype was detected ten times or more. V gene TRBV20-1 combines with J gene TRBJ2-3; TRBD2 agrees at 7 bases. The CDR3 has 18 residues. Germline V CDR1 and CDR2: DFQATT, SNEGSKA (reference sequence). J gave up 0 bases and V 1 base, and 13 bases lay outside the gene matches. For the CDR3, the DNA is TGCAGTGCTAGAGGCGGTAGGGCTAGCGGATCTAGCACAGATACGCAGTATTTT. It specifies CSARGGRASGSSTDTQYF.

This clonotype was observed many times. This sequence joins TRBV7-9 and TRBJ2-7, with D tentatively TRBD2 (5 bases). V was shortened by 5 bases and J by 0 bases, with 14 bases between the two germline ends. Germline V lookup: CDR1 SEHNR, CDR2 FQNEAQ (reference sequence). The CDR3 consists of 15 residues. CDR3 nucleotide sequence: TGTGCCAGCAGCGCCAGGACTTTAAGCTCCTACGAGCAGTACTTC. Its protein product is CASSARTLSSYEQYF.

This clonotype has ten or more counts. The chain uses TRBV3-1 and TRBJ1-2, with 7 bases fitting TRBD1. With V trimmed by 1 base and J by 0 bases, 8 bases remained unmatched. CDR3 size: 17 residues. Germline CDR1 is LGHDT and CDR2 is YNNKEL (reference sequence). The CDR3 region has the DNA TGTGCCAGCAGCCAAGCAAGCGGGACAGATCCTAACTATGGCTACACCTTC. Translated, it gives CASSQASGTDPNYGYTF.

This clonotype was counted at least ten times. The chain is built from TRBV5-1 and TRBJ2-4; D is undetermined. The CDR3 contains 14 residues. Trimming left V 4 bases short and J 5 bases short, with 13 bases between. The germline gives CDR1 SGHRS, CDR2 YFSETQ. This CDR3 is CASSPRAEQNIQYF. DNA for the CDR3: TGCGCCAGCAGCCCTCGGGCAGAACAAAACATTCAGTACTTC.